This entry lists 17 T cell receptor beta chains sequenced from one sample in a study of CD8 T cells in Susac syndrome. The RNA input was roughly 0.45 to 1 ug, and it was reverse transcribed with random hexamers. MiXCR, run by TCRdb on the immunoSEQ multiplex PCR reads, gives a single entry per CDR3 protein. In the table there are almost 450,000 distinct CDR3 sequences, around 85% of which are singletons. Material for sequencing was CD8+ T cells from PBMCs. These receptors were obtained from a human donor with multiple sclerosis.

The chain is built from TRBV7-8 and TRBJ1-1; D is undetermined. CDR1 and CDR2 from the germline V gene are SGHVS and FQNEAQ. This CDR3 is 12 amino acids long. The V end was cut by 10 bases, the J end by 3 bases, with 12 bases between. CDR3: CATTASYTEAFF. The CDR3 DNA follows: TGTGCCACAACTGCTTCGTACACTGAAGCTTTCTTT.

This sequence joins TRBV30 and TRBJ1-3; D not resolved. The CDR3 totals 13 residues. In germline, CDR1 is GTSNPN, CDR2 SVGIG (reference sequence). CDR3: CAALRSGRNTIYF. CDR3 sequence (DNA): TGTGCTGCTTTGAGGAGCGGTAGAAACACCATATATTTT.

This clonotype was found once. This chain links TRBV27 with TRBJ2-2, with D hard to call. This CDR3 has 13 residues. V lost 2 bases and J 7 bases, leaving 8 bases between the germline ends. Germline CDR1 and CDR2: MNHEY and SMNVEV (reference sequence). Written as DNA, the CDR3 is TGTGCCAGCAGTTTACCTCATAACGGGGAGCTGTTTTTT. Protein product: CASSLPHNGELFF.

The gene calls are TRBV4-1 and TRBJ1-3, with D unresolved. CDR1 MGHRA and CDR2 YSYEKL come from the germline V gene. V was pared by 3 bases and J by 0 bases, with 18 bases between. CDR3 length equals 18 residues. CDR3: CASSHPFGSPISGNTIYF. DNA for the CDR3: TGCGCCAGCAGCCATCCATTCGGCTCGCCCATCTCTGGAAACACCATATATTTT.

Here the CDR3 DNA reads TGTGCCAGCAGTCCCGGGGACCACAATGAGCAGTTCTTC. Protein: CASSPGDHNEQFF. V is TRBV27 and J is TRBJ2-1, with D possibly called TRBD1 or TRBD2 (5 bases each). V lost 5 bases, J lost 5 bases, and 10 bases lay in between. CDR1 and CDR2 from the germline V gene are MNHEY and SMNVEV (reference sequence). The CDR3 consists of 13 residues.

J is TRBJ2-6 and V is TRBV5-4, with D possibly being TRBD1 (5 bases). Per germline, CDR1 SGHNT and CDR2 YYREEE (reference sequence). The CDR3 spans 17 residues. V lost 2 bases, J lost 1 base, and 13 bases lay in between. CDR3 in amino acids: CASSLRQPFSGANVLTF. DNA for the CDR3: TGTGCCAGCAGCTTAAGACAGCCTTTTTCTGGGGCCAACGTCCTGACTTTC. The whole variable domain, remainder taken from reference TRBV5-4 and TRBJ2-6, is ETGVTQSPTHLIKTRGQQVTLRCSSQSGHNTVSWYQQALGQGPQFIFQYYREEENGRGNFPPRFSGLQFPNYSSELNVNALELDDSALYLCASSLRQPFSGANVLTFGAGSRLTVL.

This chain connects TRBV28 to TRBJ2-3; tentatively, D is TRBD1 (7 bases). Trimming shortened V by 2 bases and J by 1 base, and 13 bases separated the two germline ends. The germline CDR1 and CDR2 sequences are MDHEN and SYDVKM. This CDR3 comprises 16 residues. Here the CDR3 reads CASSLGGGAGTDTQYF. Here the CDR3 DNA reads TGTGCCAGCAGTTTAGGAGGGGGCGCTGGCACAGATACGCAGTATTTT. Supplemented by reference TRBV28 and TRBJ2-3, the full variable domain reads DVKVTQSSRYLVKRTGEKVFLECVQDMDHENMFWYRQDPGLGLRLIYFSYDVKMKEKGDIPEGYSVSREKKERFSLILESASTNQTSMYLCASSLGGGAGTDTQYFGPGTRLTVL.

This rearrangement joins TRBV4-2 to TRBJ2-5; TRBD2 agrees at 13 bases. In germline, CDR1 is LGHNA, CDR2 YNFKEQ. CDR3 size: 16 residues. The V and J ends lost 0 bases and 14 bases, in that order; junction bases with no gene match: 12. The CDR3 loop is CASSQEGTSGADLLYF. In DNA, the CDR3 is TGTGCCAGCAGCCAAGAAGGGACTAGCGGGGCCGACCTCTTATACTTC.

A few counts support this clonotype. The chain employs TRBV20-1 and TRBJ2-7; perhaps D is TRBD1 or TRBD2 (6 bases each). This CDR3 comprises 17 residues. The V and J ends lost 0 bases and 5 bases respectively, with 23 bases between them. Germline values: CDR1 DFQATT, CDR2 SNEGSKA (reference sequence). The CDR3 loop reads CSARDGLAYKKGDEQYF. CDR3 in DNA: TGCAGTGCTAGAGATGGGCTAGCGTATAAGAAGGGGGACGAGCAGTACTTC.

This clonotype was counted a few times. Germline and junction disagree at one end, which may indicate a read error. The chain combines TRBV4-1 with TRBJ1-2; D is ambiguous. Germline CDR1 and CDR2: MGHRA and YSYEKL. The CDR3 has 15 residues. The CDR3 here is CASSQDPGSREGYTF. The CDR3 region has the DNA TGCGCCAGCAGCCAAGATCCCGGATCTAGAGAGGGCTACACTTTC.

V and J are TRBV20-1 and TRBJ2-1, with D maybe TRBD2 (5 bases). The V gene's germline CDR1 is DFQATT and CDR2 SNEGSKA (reference sequence). The CDR3 runs to 16 residues. V gave up 0 bases and J gave up 4 bases, with 16 bases separating them. The CDR3 sequence: CSARDYLVGSYNEQFF. The CDR3 coding sequence is TGCAGTGCTAGAGATTACTTGGTTGGGAGTTACAATGAGCAGTTCTTC.

The J gene is TRBJ1-2, the V gene TRBV7-9; 10 nucleotides line up with TRBD1. Losses at the gene ends were 7 bases for V and 4 bases for J; bases not matched to a gene: 6. CDR3 length: 14 residues. The germline V gene encodes CDR1 SEHNR and CDR2 FQNEAQ (reference sequence). CDR3 amino acids: CASTDGDRGYGYTF. CDR3 sequence (DNA): TGTGCCAGCACCGATGGGGACAGGGGCTATGGCTACACCTTC.

This chain uses TRBV6-1 with TRBJ2-1, with TRBD1 matching 8 bases. Germline CDR1 reads MNHNS; CDR2 reads SASEGT. V gave up 6 bases and J gave up 5 bases; unmatched junction bases: 18. CDR3 length: 18 residues. CDR3: CASSGTDYRGFSDNEQFF. The CDR3 DNA sequence: TGTGCCAGCAGCGGGACCGATTACAGGGGGTTCAGCGACAATGAGCAGTTCTTC.

The chain recombines TRBV20-1 with TRBJ2-3; 7 bases are a match to TRBD2. The CDR3 runs 16 residues. In germline, CDR1 is DFQATT, CDR2 SNEGSKA (reference sequence). V was pared by 0 bases and J by 5 bases, with 11 bases of the junction left unmatched. The CDR3 DNA reads as TGCAGTGCTAGAGATTCTAGCGGCTTTCCGGGAGATACGCAGTATTTT. Translating gives CSARDSSGFPGDTQYF.

The V gene is TRBV5-1, the J gene TRBJ2-7; D unresolved. V was trimmed by 1 base and J by 6 bases, leaving 8 bases between them. The CDR3 loop spans 12 amino acids. Germline values: CDR1 SGHRS, CDR2 YFSETQ. The CDR3 DNA sequence: TGCGCCAGCAGCTTGAGCCAGAGCGAGCAGTACTTC. Its translation is CASSLSQSEQYF.

J is TRBJ2-5 and V is TRBV7-9; D is uncertain. The V end lost 2 bases, the J end lost 5 bases, and 9 bases lay between the germline ends. Germline V gene lookup returns CDR1 SEHNR and CDR2 FQNEAQ (reference sequence). The CDR3 totals 13 residues. The CDR3 sequence: CASSLRVGETQYF. CDR3 bases: TGTGCCAGCAGCTTAAGGGTCGGGGAGACCCAGTACTTC.

The chain has TRBV5-5 and TRBJ2-2; TRBD1 matches at 8 bases. The CDR3 runs 16 residues. The V gene end was trimmed by 4 bases and the J gene end by 3 bases; junction bases not matched to a gene: 8. The V gene's germline CDR1 is SGHKS and CDR2 YYEKEE (reference sequence). The CDR3 region is CASSPGDRSYTGELFF. DNA for the CDR3: TGTGCCAGCAGCCCGGGGGACAGGAGCTACACCGGGGAGCTGTTTTTT.